The following is a T cell receptor (beta chain) sequence with its context. Which antigen it targets is not known. No base quality information exists; no much larger clone differs at one position. Trimming takes 4 bases from V and 3 bases from J, and the germline ends sit 10 bases apart. CDR1 and CDR2 are drawn from the germline V gene: SQVTM, ANQGSEA. The CDR3 runs 12 amino acids, cysteine and phenylalanine included. Kept here is only the CDR3 DNA, which spans 36 bases and is read in frame from base 1. The TCR beta CDR3 regions were amplified from RNA transcripts. For the first round of RT-PCR on the TCR CDR3, the HTBI primer set was used together with the Qiagen OneStep RT-PCR kit. Libraries were constructed in a second round of multiplex PCR, after which size selection and purification were carried out. Paired-end sequencing of the libraries was performed with 100 bp reads on an Illumina HiSeq2000. On the study's bioinformatics: SOAPnuke was used to process the raw data, removing reads that contained adapters or uncalled bases, had a mean Phred below 15, or lacked an exact match to the constant primer or identifier. COPE v1.2.5 was used to merge high-quality paired reads, and clonotypes were defined as unique nucleotide sequences. MiTCR v1.1 was used to align the clonotypes against IMGT TRBV, TRBD and TRBJ reference segments. Analysis was restricted to V-J combinations with a frequency above 0.0001, which covered 99% to 99.2% of repertoires. A TCS score was defined as the ratio of F50 (clonal expansion) to E x V (chaos), with BLOSUM62-based TCRdist applied between CDR3 peptides within each V-J. Welch's t-statistics and random forest reduced roughly 530 V-J features to under 15, which were used in a naive Bayes classifier (R e1071). The raw public reads went through TCRdb reprocessing: fastp at Q25, MiXCR clone calling, in-frame beta chains kept. Under each unique CDR3 protein, matching rows form one entry showing the most common genes and DNA. TCRdb assigned the V and J calls; the authors' analysis was not used. This sample has some 560,000 distinct CDR3 sequences in its table, and 15% to 17% of those were observed once. Under 8% of the sample is held by the ten biggest clonotypes.

The source of the sample is a study of T cells in Graves' hyperthyroidism and ophthalmopathy (dated by TCRdb to the late 2010s). About the study as a whole: Peripheral blood was collected at initial diagnosis, before any treatment. To identify TCR V-J signatures that set the groups apart, the researchers used a discovery cohort of 100 patients, made up of about 44 with Graves' ophthalmopathy and around 58 with stable Graves' hyperthyroidism. Prospective prediction of ophthalmopathy was tested in an independent validation cohort consisting of 18 to 20 hyperthyroidism patients and approximately 16 patients who later progressed to ophthalmopathy. The 90 to 100 discovery patients were randomly divided into training and test sets at a 7:3 ratio. In more than 5 Graves' hyperthyroidism patients, the study also compared T-cell repertoires from thyroid tissue with T-cell repertoires from blood. After blood sampling, hyperthyroidism patients were treated with methimazole at a starting dose of 30 mg daily, and ophthalmopathy patients were treated with high-dose intravenous methylprednisolone. The paper describes TCR Vbeta CDR3 sequencing of 135 peripheral blood samples, made up of 40 to 45 ophthalmopathy patients, over 70 hyperthyroidism patients and 17 progressor patients. The paper's findings and limits, for the study overall: Sample size was not statistically predetermined, and blinding of investigators to group allocation was not performed. A model built on a 13 V-J signature distinguished ophthalmopathy from stable hyperthyroidism, reaching around 90% sensitivity and 81.08% specificity in cross-validation and 80%/75% in testing. Most expanded thyroid clonotypes (frequency above 0.001) were also detected in blood, a finding suggesting that blood repertoires may reflect thyroid immune responses. In validation, progression to ophthalmopathy was predicted by the model with 70.59% sensitivity and nearly 75% specificity, a median of roughly 6 months before onset.

Graves' hyperthyroidism was defined as stable when no progression to ophthalmopathy occurred over 18 months of follow-up. Hyperthyroidism patients were aged 18 to 65 years and newly diagnosed, with disease duration of less than 2 months. Patients with uncontrolled infections, other autoimmune diseases, pregnancy or lactation were excluded. Diagnoses relied on clinical symptoms, serum thyroxine and TRAb, thyroid ultrasound and orbital computed tomography. PBMCs were isolated from 10 ml of fresh peripheral blood by Ficoll-Paque density gradient centrifugation. Total RNA was extracted using Trizol reagent, and RNA quality was assessed on an Agilent 2100 Bioanalyzer.

Source material: blood. This clonotype was sampled from a woman in her 30s with Graves' hyperthyroidism. The rearranged segments are TRBV29-1 and TRBJ2-7; possibly the D gene is TRBD2, per 6 matching bases. The DNA reads as follows: TGCAGCGTTGTATGGCGGGACTACGAGCAGTACTTC. It is translated as CSVVWRDYEQYF.